This is a list of T cell receptor beta chains from one sample in a study of T cells in Graves' hyperthyroidism and ophthalmopathy. Via MiXCR, TCRdb re-called the multiplex PCR reads, giving one row per CDR3 protein. The table shows a few hundred thousand distinct CDR3 sequences, with approximately 25% occurring only once. Sample: blood. Source of these receptors: a man aged 50 or older with Graves' hyperthyroidism. The CDR3 runs from the conserved cysteine through the conserved F or W.

>14|TRBV9|TRBJ1-3
CASGSTGQRNTIYF
>12|TRBV3-1|TRBJ1-2
CASSQARVGYTF
>14|TRBV9|TRBJ1-6
CASSVTGNNSPLHF
>15|TRBV20-1|TRBJ2-3
CSATPRDRSTDTPYF
>15|TRBV5-1|TRBJ1-1
CASSLKGREGTEAFF
>13|TRBV10-3|TRBJ2-7
CAIMKGSTYEQYF
>16|TRBV6-1|TRBJ1-5
CASRARDRGPNQPQHF
>14|TRBV5-6|TRBJ2-7
CASSLGQSPYEQYF
>19|TRBV6-4|TRBJ2-2
CASSDEPGLAGVGTGELFF
>15|TRBV11-2|TRBJ1-4
CASSLMSTPNEKLFF
>16|TRBV5-6|TRBJ2-2
CASSFGDLLHTGELFF
>16|TRBV15|TRBJ2-3
CATRGALAESTDTQYF
>16|TRBV28|TRBJ1-6
CASSSNIGTVGSPLHF
>14|TRBV27|TRBJ2-7
CASIRSRGSYEQYF
>14|TRBV5-1|TRBJ2-3
CASRESGKDPAQYF
>15|TRBV6-2/TRBV6-3|TRBJ2-7
CASSYISASTYEQYF
>16|TRBV6-1|TRBJ2-3
CASAAHTSGSTDTQYF
>15|TRBV7-9|TRBJ2-7
CASSLDRESPYEQYF
>15|TRBV27|TRBJ2-2
CASSQTGGAPGELFF
>15|TRBV11-3|TRBJ2-5
CASSLGASDQETQYF
>17|TRBV19|-
CASSSLTGLGGADTQHF
>20|TRBV7-4|TRBJ2-2
CASSLADRGRSSFGTGELFF
>14|TRBV20-1|TRBJ2-1
CSVMGGGSYNEQFF
>14|TRBV10-1|TRBJ2-1
CASSNAGSYNEQFF
>14|TRBV7-2|TRBJ2-7
CASSFGDSAYEQYF
>15|TRBV19|TRBJ2-1
CASRPGGQIYNEQFF
>14|TRBV6-1|TRBJ2-1
CASLSGISYNEQFF
>17|TRBV24-1|TRBJ2-5
CATSDTASGGGQETQYF
>14|TRBV20-1|TRBJ1-5
CSARDLSGYQPQHF
>15|TRBV6-1|TRBJ2-5
CASSQPGHRTETQYF
>14|TRBV3-1|TRBJ2-1
CASSHGLGSDEQFF
>13|TRBV10-3|TRBJ1-1
CAISGQENTEAFF
>15|TRBV2|TRBJ1-4
CASSETGSRNEKLFF
>14|TRBV5-1|TRBJ1-2
CASSFTTTNYGYTF
>14|TRBV30|TRBJ2-7
CAWTRTSGAYEQYF
>14|TRBV27|TRBJ2-7
CASSLSNDGYEQYF
>16|TRBV19|TRBJ2-1
CASSIAPRGRAREQFF
>16|TRBV12-3/TRBV12-4|TRBJ2-1
CASSLETSGRYNEQFF
>15|TRBV18|TRBJ1-2
CASSPRTGDEIGYTF
>17|TRBV12-3/TRBV12-4|TRBJ2-7
CASSPSPPSGSSYEQYF
>13|TRBV10-3|TRBJ2-7
CAISEGTGYEQYF
>18|TRBV5-1|TRBJ1-6
CASSAVDPGSSYNSPLHF
>15|TRBV4-1|TRBJ2-7
CASSQEQGAEREQYF
>13|TRBV12-3/TRBV12-4|TRBJ2-1
CASSLSGDGEQFF
>14|TRBV9|TRBJ2-2
CASSVEAQAGELFF
>16|TRBV20-1|TRBJ2-1
CSASFRGLAGGDEQFF
>15|TRBV7-3|TRBJ2-1
CASSKLGQGFDEQFF
>16|TRBV5-1|TRBJ2-3
CASSTGLAVNTDTQYF
>14|TRBV7-2|TRBJ2-5
CASSLGTSGSTGYF
>13|TRBV12-3/TRBV12-4|TRBJ1-5
CASSLATVFPQHF
>13|TRBV25-1|TRBJ2-3
CASRSDRGDTQYF
>15|TRBV27|TRBJ2-1
CASSERTGVMHEQFF